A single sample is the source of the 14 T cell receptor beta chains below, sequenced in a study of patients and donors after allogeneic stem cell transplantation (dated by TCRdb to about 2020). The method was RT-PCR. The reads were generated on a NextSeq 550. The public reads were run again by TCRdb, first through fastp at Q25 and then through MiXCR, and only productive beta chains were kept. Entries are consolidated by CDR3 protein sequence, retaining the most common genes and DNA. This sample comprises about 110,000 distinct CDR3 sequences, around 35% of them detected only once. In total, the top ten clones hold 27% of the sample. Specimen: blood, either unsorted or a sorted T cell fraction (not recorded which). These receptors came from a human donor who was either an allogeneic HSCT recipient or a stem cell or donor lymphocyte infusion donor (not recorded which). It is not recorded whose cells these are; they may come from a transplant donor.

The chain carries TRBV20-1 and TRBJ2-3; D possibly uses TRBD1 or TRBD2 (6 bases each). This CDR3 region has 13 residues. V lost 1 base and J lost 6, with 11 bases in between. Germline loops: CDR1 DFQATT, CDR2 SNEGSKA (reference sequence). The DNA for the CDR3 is TGCAGTGCTAGAGGGGGGGCCCCGGATACGCAGTATTTT. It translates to CSARGGAPDTQYF.

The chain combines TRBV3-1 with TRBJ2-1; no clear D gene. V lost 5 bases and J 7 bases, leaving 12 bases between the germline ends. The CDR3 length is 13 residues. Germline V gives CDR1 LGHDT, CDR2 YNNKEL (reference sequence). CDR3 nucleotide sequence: TGTGCCAGCAGCGCCCCAGCGAGGAATGAGCAGTTCTTC. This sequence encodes CASSAPARNEQFF.

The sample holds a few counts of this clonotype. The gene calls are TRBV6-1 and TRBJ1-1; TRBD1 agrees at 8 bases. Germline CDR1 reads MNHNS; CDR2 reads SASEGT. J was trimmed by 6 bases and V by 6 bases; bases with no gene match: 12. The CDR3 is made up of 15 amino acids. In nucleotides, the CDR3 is TGTGCCAGCAGCCAAACCGGGACAGGCGGGCCTGAAGCTTTCTTT. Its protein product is CASSQTGTGGPEAFF.

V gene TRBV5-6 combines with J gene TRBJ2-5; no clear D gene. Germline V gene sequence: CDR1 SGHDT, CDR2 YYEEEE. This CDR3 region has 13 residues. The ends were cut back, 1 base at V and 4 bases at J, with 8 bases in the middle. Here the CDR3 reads CASSLYHRETQYF. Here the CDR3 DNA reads TGTGCCAGCAGCTTGTATCACAGAGAGACCCAGTACTTC.

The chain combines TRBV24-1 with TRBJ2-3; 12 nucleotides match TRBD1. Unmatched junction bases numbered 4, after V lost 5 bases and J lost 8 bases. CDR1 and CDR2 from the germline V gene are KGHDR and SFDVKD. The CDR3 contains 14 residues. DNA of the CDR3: TGTGCCACCAGTGTGGGACAGGGGGCCCTTACGCAGTATTTT. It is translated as CATSVGQGALTQYF.

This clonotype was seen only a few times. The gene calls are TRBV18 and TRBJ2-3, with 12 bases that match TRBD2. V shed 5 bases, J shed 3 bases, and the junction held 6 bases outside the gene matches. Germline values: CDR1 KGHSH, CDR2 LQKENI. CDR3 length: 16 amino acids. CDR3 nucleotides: TGTGCCAGCTCATCCATACTAGCGGGAGGAACAGATACGCAGTATTTT. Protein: CASSSILAGGTDTQYF. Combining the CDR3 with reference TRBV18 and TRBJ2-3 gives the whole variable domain NAGVMQNPRHLVRRRGQEARLRCSPMKGHSHVYWYRQLPEEGLKFMVYLQKENIIDESGMPKERFSAEFPKEGPSILRIQQVVRGDSAAYFCASSSILAGGTDTQYFGPGTRLTVL.

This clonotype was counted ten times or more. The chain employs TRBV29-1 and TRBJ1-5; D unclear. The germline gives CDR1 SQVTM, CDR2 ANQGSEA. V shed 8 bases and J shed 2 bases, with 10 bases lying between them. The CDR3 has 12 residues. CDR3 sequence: CSSKEGNQPQHF. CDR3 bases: TGCAGCTCCAAAGAGGGCAATCAGCCCCAGCATTTT.

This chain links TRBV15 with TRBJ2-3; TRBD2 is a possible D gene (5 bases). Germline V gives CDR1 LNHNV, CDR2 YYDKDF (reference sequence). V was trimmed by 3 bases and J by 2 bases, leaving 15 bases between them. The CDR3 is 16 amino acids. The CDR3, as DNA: TGTGCCACCAGCAGGAGACTCCTAGCTATCACAGATACGCAGTATTTT. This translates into CATSRRLLAITDTQYF.

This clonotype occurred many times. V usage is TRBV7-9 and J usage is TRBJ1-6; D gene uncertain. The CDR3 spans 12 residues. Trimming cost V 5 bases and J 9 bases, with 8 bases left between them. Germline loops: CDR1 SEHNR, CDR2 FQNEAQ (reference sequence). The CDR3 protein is CASSLGVSPLHF. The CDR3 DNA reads TGTGCCAGCAGCCTTGGGGTTTCACCCCTCCACTTT.

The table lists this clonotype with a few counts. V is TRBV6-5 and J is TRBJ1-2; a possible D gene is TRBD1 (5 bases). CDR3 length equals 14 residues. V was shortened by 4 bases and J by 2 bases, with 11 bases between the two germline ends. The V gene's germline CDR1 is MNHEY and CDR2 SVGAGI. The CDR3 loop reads CASSSQALNYGYTF. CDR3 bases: TGTGCCAGCAGTTCACAGGCTCTGAACTATGGCTACACCTTC.

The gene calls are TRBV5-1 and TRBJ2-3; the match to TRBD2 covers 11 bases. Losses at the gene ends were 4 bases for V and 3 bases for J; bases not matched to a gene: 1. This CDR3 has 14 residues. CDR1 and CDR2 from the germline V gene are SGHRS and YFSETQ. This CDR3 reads CASSTSGRTDTQYF. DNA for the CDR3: TGCGCCAGCAGCACTAGCGGGAGAACAGATACGCAGTATTTT.

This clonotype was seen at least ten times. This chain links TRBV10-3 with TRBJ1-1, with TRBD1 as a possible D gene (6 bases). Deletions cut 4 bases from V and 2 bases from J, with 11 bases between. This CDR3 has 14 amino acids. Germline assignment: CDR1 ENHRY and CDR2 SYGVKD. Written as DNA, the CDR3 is TGTGCCATCAGTGCTGGACAGACCAACACTGAAGCTTTCTTT. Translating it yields CAISAGQTNTEAFF.

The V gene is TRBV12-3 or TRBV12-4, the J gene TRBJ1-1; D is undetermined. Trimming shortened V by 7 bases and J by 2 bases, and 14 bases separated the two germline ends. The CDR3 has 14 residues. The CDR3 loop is CASTSHSSNTEAFF. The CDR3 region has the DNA TGTGCCAGCACCAGCCACTCAAGTAACACTGAAGCTTTCTTT.

Here the CDR3 reads CASSYALVRGQNEQFF. As DNA, the CDR3 is TGTGCCAGCAGTTACGCTCTAGTACGGGGCCAAAATGAGCAGTTCTTC. The chain uses TRBV6-2 or TRBV6-3 and TRBJ2-1; either TRBD1 or TRBD2 may supply D (5 bases each). The V end lost 2 bases, the J end lost 7 bases, and 18 bases lay between the germline ends. The CDR3 runs to 16 residues. The germline CDR1 and CDR2 sequences are MNHEY and SVGEGT.